Each of the 9 T cell receptor beta chains below was sequenced from the same sample in a study of OX40 agonist ivuxolimab in advanced cancers. Method: immunoSEQ multiplex PCR; TCRdb's copy keeps in-frame clones and lacks some. The sample has 70,000 to 80,000 clones, about 88% seen once. This specimen consisted of CD4+ or CD8+ T cells sorted from blood, obtained in a trial of the OX40 agonist ivuxolimab. All receptors derive from an adult with an advanced solid tumor such as melanoma, head and neck, liver or kidney cancer.

The V gene is TRBV30, the J gene TRBJ1-6; TRBD1 is a possible D gene (6 bases). Trimming left V 4 bases short and J 9 bases short, with 19 bases between. The CDR3 covers 15 residues. Looked up from germline, CDR1 is GTSNPN and CDR2 is SVGIG (reference sequence). DNA of the CDR3: TGTGCCTGGACTAATAAAACAGGGAGGGGTTCACCCCTCCACTTT. Amino acids: CAWTNKTGRGSPLHF.

V is TRBV19 and J is TRBJ2-2, with D possibly matching TRBD2 (5 bases). The CDR3 extends over 17 amino acids. CDR1 is LNHDA, CDR2 SQIVND, per germline (reference sequence). Trimming stripped 3 bases from V and 5 bases from J, with 19 bases between. CDR3 region: CASSISHGGRRTGELFF. CDR3 DNA sequence: TGTGCCAGTAGTATCTCACACGGTGGGAGACGTACCGGGGAGCTGTTTTTT.

The rearrangement joins TRBV10-1 to TRBJ2-3, with a weak D call TRBD2 (6 bases). V was shortened by 8 bases and J by 6 bases, with 12 bases between the two germline ends. Germline CDR1 is WNHNN and CDR2 is SYGVQD (reference sequence). This CDR3 has 12 amino acids. CDR3 bases: TGCGCCAGCGCTGCCCGGGGGGATACGCAGTATTTT. Amino acid sequence: CASAARGDTQYF.

The table lists this clone with a count of one. The chain recombines TRBV27 with TRBJ1-5; possible D gene TRBD1, 6 bases. The CDR3 sequence is 15 residues long. Germline CDR1 reads MNHEY; CDR2 reads SMNVEV (reference sequence). With 4 bases removed from V and 2 bases from J, the gap between germline ends came to 12 bases. The CDR3 nucleotides are TGTGCCAGCAGTTGGGCAGGGGTGGGCAATCAGCCCCAGCATTTT. It yields the protein CASSWAGVGNQPQHF.

The CDR3 DNA sequence: TGCGCCAGCAGCTTGACCCGGGACAATGAGCAGTTCTTC. Amino acids: CASSLTRDNEQFF. This chain joins TRBV5-1 and TRBJ2-1, with unresolved D. CDR3 length equals 13 residues. Germline V gives CDR1 SGHRS, CDR2 YFSETQ. The V end lost 1 base, the J end lost 5 bases, and 7 bases lay between the germline ends.

A single count supports this clone. V is TRBV11-3 and J is TRBJ1-1; D gene unclear. Looked up from germline, CDR1 is SGHNT and CDR2 is YENEEA. V was shortened by 2 bases and J by 1 base, with 8 bases between the two germline ends. This CDR3 has 14 residues. The CDR3 spells CASSLTPENTEAFF. The CDR3 DNA follows: TGTGCCAGCAGCTTAACTCCGGAGAACACTGAAGCTTTCTTT.

V gene TRBV6-5 combines with J gene TRBJ1-4, with 10 bases identical to TRBD1. Trimming removed 6 bases from V and 4 bases from J; junction bases left unmatched: 5. CDR3 size: 15 residues. Germline CDR1 MNHEY, CDR2 SVGAGI. CDR3 nucleotides: TGTGCCAGCAGACTGACAGGGGGCAATAATGAAAAACTGTTTTTT. This encodes CASRLTGGNNEKLFF.

V usage is TRBV5-6 and J usage is TRBJ1-1; D is unclear. Germline values: CDR1 SGHDT, CDR2 YYEEEE. The CDR3 loop spans 15 amino acids. Trimming removed 4 bases from V and 1 base from J, with 14 bases in between. The CDR3 sequence: CASSRRVMTNTEAFF. As DNA, the CDR3 is TGTGCCAGCAGCCGCCGGGTGATGACGAACACTGAAGCTTTCTTT.

With respect to this clone: Relative to the germline gene, one junction end is altered; a read error may explain this. V and J are TRBV19 and TRBJ2-7, with a weak D call TRBD2 (6 bases). The germline V gene has CDR1 LNHDA and CDR2 SQIVND (reference sequence). CDR3 size: 15 residues. The CDR3 is CASSIRETSSSEQYF. CDR3 bases: TGTGCCAGTAGTATAAGAGAGACTAGTTCCTCCGAGCAGTACTTC. Based on the CDR3 plus reference TRBV19 and TRBJ2-7, the full variable domain is DGGITQSPKYLFRKEGQNVTLSCEQNLNHDAMYWYRQDPGQGLRLIYYSQIVNDFQKGDIAEGYSVSREKKESFPLTVTSAQKNPTAFYLCASSIRETSSSEQYFGPGTRLTVT.